Sequencing of this T cell receptor (beta chain) was carried out in a study of cytomegalovirus exposure and HLA in healthy donors. This PCR relied on a set of 60 Vbeta primers and 13 Jbeta primers. Profiling relied on immunoSEQ multiplex PCR, and the TCRdb table lists in-frame clones only, not all of them. The sample lists some 120,000 clones; about two thirds were seen once. The length of the CDR3 is 14 residues. Looked up from germline, CDR1 is SNHLY and CDR2 is FYNNEI. After removal of 6 bases from V and 6 bases from J, the junction contained 8 bases not matched to a gene. The J gene is TRBJ2-7, the V gene TRBV2, with 10 bases fitting TRBD2. The receptor comes from a man aged 30-40 years in good health and CMV-seronegative. Sample: PBMCs. CDR3 bases: TGTGCCAGCAGGCGGGCTAGCGGGGGCCGCGAGCAGTACTTC. The encoded protein is CASRRASGGREQYF.